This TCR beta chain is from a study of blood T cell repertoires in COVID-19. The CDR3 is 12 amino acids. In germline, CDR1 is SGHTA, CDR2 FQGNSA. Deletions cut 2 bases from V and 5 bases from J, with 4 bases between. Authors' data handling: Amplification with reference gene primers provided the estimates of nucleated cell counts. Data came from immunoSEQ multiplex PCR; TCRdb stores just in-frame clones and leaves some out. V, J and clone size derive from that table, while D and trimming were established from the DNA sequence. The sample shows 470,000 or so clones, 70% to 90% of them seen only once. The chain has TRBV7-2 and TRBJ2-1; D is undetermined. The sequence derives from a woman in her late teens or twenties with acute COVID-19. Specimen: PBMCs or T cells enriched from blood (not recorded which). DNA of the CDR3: TGTGCCAGCAGCTTATTCGACAATGAGCAGTTCTTC. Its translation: CASSLFDNEQFF.